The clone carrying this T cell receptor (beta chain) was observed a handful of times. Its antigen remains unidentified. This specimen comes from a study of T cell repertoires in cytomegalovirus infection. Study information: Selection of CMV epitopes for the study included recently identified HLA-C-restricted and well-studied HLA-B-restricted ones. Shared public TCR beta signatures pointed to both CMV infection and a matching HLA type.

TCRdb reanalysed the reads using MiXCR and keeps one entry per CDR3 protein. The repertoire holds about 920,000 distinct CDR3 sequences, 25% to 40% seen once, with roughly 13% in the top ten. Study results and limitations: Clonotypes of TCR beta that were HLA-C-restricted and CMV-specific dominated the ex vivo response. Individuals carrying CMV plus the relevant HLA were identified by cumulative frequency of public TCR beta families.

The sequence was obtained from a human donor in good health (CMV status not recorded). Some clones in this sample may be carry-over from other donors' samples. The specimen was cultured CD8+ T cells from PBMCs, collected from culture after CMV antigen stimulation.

The CDR3 DNA reads as TGTGCCAGCAGCTTCCGGACAGGACTCGCAACGAACACTGAAGCTTTCTTT. Protein sequence: CASSFRTGLATNTEAFF. The chain links TRBV5-6 to TRBJ1-1; 7 bases fit TRBD1. V lost 2 bases and J lost 1; bases outside the gene matches: 11. Germline V gives CDR1 SGHDT, CDR2 YYEEEE. The CDR3 covers 17 residues.